The clone carrying this T cell receptor (beta chain) came up many times. This entry belongs to a study of identical twins. In germline, CDR1 is SGHRS, CDR2 YFSETQ. This CDR3 has 15 residues. The V and J ends lost 0 bases and 3 bases, in that order; junction bases with no gene match: 3. Unique molecular identifiers were in the cDNA, with template-switch universal primer binding. MiXCR, run by TCRdb on the 5' RACE reads, gives a single entry per CDR3 protein. The sample lists approximately 670,000 distinct CDR3 sequences, 5.5% to 7.5% occurring once. The rearrangement links TRBV5-1 to TRBJ2-1; TRBD1 matches at 7 bases. What was sequenced was naive T cells sorted from blood. The clonotype originates from a man between 18 and 35 years old in good health. Here the CDR3 reads CASSLAGTDYNEQFF. The CDR3 coding sequence is TGCGCCAGCAGCTTGGCCGGGACAGACTACAATGAGCAGTTCTTC.